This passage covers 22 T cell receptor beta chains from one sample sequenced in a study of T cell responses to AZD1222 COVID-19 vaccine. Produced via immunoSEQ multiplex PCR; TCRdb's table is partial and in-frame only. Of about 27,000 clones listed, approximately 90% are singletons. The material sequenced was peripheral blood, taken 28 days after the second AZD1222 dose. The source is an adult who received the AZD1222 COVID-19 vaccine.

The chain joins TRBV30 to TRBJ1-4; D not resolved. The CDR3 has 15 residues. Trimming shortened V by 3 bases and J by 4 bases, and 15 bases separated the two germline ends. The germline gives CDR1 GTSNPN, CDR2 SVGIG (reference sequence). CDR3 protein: CAWSPPGLNNEKLFF. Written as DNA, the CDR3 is TGTGCCTGGAGCCCCCCCGGGTTGAATAATGAAAAACTGTTTTTT.

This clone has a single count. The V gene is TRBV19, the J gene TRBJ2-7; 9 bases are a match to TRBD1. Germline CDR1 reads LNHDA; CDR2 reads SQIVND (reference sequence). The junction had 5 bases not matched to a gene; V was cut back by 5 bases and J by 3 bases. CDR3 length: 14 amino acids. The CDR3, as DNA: TGTGCCAGTAGTTGGGGACAGGGTGACTACGAGCAGTACTTC. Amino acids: CASSWGQGDYEQYF.

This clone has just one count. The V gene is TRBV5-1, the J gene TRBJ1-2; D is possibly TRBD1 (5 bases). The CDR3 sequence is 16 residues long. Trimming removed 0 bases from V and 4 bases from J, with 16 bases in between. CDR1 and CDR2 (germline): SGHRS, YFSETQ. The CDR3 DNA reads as TGCGCCAGCAGCTTGGTGGAAGGGGCGGGTAGCTATGGCTACACCTTC. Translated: CASSLVEGAGSYGYTF.

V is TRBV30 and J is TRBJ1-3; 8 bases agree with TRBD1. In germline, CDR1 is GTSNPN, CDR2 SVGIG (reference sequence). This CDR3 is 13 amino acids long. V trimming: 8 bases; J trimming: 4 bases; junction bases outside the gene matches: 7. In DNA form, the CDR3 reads TGTGCCAAACAGGGGGATTCGGGAAACACCATATATTTT. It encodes CAKQGDSGNTIYF.

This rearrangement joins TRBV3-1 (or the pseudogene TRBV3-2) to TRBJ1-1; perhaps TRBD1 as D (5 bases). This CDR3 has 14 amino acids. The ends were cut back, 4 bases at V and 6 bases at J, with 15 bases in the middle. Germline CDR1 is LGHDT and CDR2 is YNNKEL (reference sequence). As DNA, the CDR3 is TGTGCCAGCAGCCCCCTCTATACAGGTTCTGAAGCTTTCTTT. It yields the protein CASSPLYTGSEAFF.

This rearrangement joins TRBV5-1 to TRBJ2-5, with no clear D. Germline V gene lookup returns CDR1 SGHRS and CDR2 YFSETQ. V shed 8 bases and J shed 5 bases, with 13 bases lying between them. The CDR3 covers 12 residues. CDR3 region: CASGISRETQYF. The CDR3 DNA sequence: TGCGCCAGTGGAATTTCCCGGGAGACCCAGTACTTC.

The CDR3 sequence is CASSLDRRNYGYTF. The CDR3 nucleotides are TGCGCCAGCAGCTTGGACAGAAGAAACTATGGCTACACCTTC. The chain carries TRBV5-1 and TRBJ1-2; D remains unclear. CDR1 is SGHRS, CDR2 YFSETQ, per germline. CDR3 length: 14 residues. V was clipped by 0 bases and J by 2 bases, with 8 bases between them.

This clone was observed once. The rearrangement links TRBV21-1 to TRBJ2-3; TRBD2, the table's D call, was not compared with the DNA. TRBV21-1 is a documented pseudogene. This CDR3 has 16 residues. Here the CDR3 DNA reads TGTGCCAGCAGTTGCACCGGGACTAGCCCACCTGATACGCAGTATTTT. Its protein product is CASSCTGTSPPDTQYF.

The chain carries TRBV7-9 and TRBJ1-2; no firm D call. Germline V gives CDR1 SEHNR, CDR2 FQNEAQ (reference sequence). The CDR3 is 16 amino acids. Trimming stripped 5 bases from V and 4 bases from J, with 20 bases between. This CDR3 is CASSAPSGRGSYGYTF. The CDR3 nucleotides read TGTGCCAGCAGCGCCCCAAGCGGTCGGGGTAGCTATGGCTACACCTTC.

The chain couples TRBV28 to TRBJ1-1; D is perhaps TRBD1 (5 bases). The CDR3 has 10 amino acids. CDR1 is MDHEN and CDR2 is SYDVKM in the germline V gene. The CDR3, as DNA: TGTGCGGGGGGGAACACTGAAGCTTTCTTT. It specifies CAGGNTEAFF. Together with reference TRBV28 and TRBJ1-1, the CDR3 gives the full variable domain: DVKVTQSSRYLVKRTGEKVFLECVQDMDHENMFWYRQDPGLGLRLIYFSYDVKMKEKGDIPEGYSVSREKKERFSLILESASTNQTSMYLCAGGNTEAFFGQGTRLTVV.

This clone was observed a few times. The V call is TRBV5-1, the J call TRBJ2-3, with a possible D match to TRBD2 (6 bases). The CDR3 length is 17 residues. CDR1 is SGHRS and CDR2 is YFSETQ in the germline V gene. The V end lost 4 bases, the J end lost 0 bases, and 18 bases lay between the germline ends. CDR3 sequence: CASSTGVAGPSTDTQYF. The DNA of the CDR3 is TGCGCCAGCAGCACCGGTGTGGCGGGACCTAGCACAGATACGCAGTATTTT.

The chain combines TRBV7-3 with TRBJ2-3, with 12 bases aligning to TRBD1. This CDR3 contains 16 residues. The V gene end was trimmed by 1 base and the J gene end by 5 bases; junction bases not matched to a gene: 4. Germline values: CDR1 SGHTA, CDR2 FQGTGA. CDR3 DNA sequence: TGTGCCAGCAGCTTAAGCGGGACAGGGGGCCAAGATACGCAGTATTTT. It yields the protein CASSLSGTGGQDTQYF.

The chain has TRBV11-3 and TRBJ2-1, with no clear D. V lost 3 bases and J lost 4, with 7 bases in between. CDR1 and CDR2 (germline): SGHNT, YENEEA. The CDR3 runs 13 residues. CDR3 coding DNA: TGTGCCAGCAGCTTTTACGGTTACAATGAGCAGTTCTTC. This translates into CASSFYGYNEQFF.

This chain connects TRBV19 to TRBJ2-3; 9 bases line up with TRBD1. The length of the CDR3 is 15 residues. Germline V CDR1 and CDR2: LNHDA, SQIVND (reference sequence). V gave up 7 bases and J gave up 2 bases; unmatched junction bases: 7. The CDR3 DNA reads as TGTGCCAGTAAGCTACAGGGGGCGACCACAGATACGCAGTATTTT. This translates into CASKLQGATTDTQYF.

The CDR3 here is CASSYGVKGQGKTFF. Here the CDR3 DNA reads TGTGCCAGCAGTTACGGGGTTAAGGGACAGGGCAAGACTTTCTTT. This chain joins TRBV6-2 or TRBV6-3 and TRBJ1-1; 9 bases agree with TRBD1. V was pared by 2 bases and J by 12 bases, with 13 bases of the junction left unmatched. The CDR3 spans 15 residues. The germline CDR1 and CDR2 sequences are MNHEY and SVGEGT.

As DNA, the CDR3 is TGTGCCAGCAGCTCCCCCGGGACATATGGCTACACCTTC. Amino acids: CASSSPGTYGYTF. The chain joins TRBV5-5 to TRBJ1-2; perhaps TRBD1 as D (6 bases). Germline CDR1 is SGHKS and CDR2 is YYEKEE (reference sequence). The length of the CDR3 is 13 residues. V lost 3 bases and J lost 5, with 11 bases in between.

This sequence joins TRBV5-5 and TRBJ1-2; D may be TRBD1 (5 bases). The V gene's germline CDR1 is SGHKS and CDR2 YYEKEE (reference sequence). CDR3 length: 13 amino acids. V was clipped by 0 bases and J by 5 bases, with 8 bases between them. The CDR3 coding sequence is TGTGCCAGCAGCTTGGTTGGGGGTTATGGCTACACCTTC. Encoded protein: CASSLVGGYGYTF. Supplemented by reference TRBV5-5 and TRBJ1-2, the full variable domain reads DAGVTQSPTHLIKTRGQQVTLRCSPISGHKSVSWYQQVLGQGPQFIFQYYEKEERGRGNFPDRFSARQFPNYSSELNVNALLLGDSALYLCASSLVGGYGYTFGSGTRLTVV.

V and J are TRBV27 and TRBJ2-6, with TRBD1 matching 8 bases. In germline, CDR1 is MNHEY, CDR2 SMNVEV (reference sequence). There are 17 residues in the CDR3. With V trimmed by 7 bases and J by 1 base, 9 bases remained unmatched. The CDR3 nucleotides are TGTGCCAGCACCAAGGACAGGGCGAAGTCTGGGGCCAACGTCCTGACTTTC. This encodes CASTKDRAKSGANVLTF.

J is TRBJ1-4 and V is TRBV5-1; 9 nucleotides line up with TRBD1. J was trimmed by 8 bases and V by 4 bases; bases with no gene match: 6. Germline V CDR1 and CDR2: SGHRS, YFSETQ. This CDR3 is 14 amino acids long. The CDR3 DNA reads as TGCGCCAGCAGCCTCGGACAGGGGTGGGAAAAACTGTTTTTT. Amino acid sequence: CASSLGQGWEKLFF.

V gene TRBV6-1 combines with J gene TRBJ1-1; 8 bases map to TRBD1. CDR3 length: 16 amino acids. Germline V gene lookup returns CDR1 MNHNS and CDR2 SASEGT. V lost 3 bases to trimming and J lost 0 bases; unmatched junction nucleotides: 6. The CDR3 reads CASSDTGGGLNTEAFF. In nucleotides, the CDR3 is TGTGCCAGCAGTGACACAGGGGGAGGATTGAACACTGAAGCTTTCTTT.

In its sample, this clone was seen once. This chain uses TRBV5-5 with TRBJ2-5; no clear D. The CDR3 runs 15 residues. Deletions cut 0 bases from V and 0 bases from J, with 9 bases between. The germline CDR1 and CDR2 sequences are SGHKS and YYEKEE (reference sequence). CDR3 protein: CASSLAVGYQETQYF. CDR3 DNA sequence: TGTGCCAGCAGCTTGGCAGTTGGGTACCAAGAGACCCAGTACTTC.

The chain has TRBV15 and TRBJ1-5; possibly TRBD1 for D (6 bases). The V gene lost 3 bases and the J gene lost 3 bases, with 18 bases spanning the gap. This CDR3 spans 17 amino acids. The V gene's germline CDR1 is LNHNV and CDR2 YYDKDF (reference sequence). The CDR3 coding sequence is TGTGCCACCAGCAGGTCCCCGAGGACAGTAAACAATCAGCCCCAGCATTTT. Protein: CATSRSPRTVNNQPQHF.